This paragraph covers one TCR beta chain sequence. As yet, its antigen is unknown. Mismatch repair deficiency was confirmed in all patients, by PCR or immunohistochemistry. A few pembrolizumab responders had their TCRs sequenced. Libraries were prepared by immunoSEQ multiplex PCR; TCRdb keeps only in-frame clonotypes and omits some of them. This table has about 14,000 clones, 65% to 90% appearing once. This entry is derived from a study of PD-1 blockade in mismatch repair-deficient tumors. On the study more broadly: Patients had some twelve mismatch repair-deficient cancer types, all previously treated and progressing.

The CDR3 is made up of 14 amino acids. Germline CDR1 is SNHLY and CDR2 is FYNNEI. The V and J ends lost 6 bases and 4 bases, in that order; junction bases with no gene match: 6. Study-wide points: Tumor-resident clones, often undetectable pretreatment in blood, expanded then contracted after pembrolizumab.

The specimen comprised PBMCs, sampled less than 15 weeks after starting pembrolizumab. The chain couples TRBV2 to TRBJ1-1; 9 bases align to TRBD1. This TCR came from an adult with mismatch repair-deficient cancer. The CDR3 sequence: CASSTGGAGTEAFF. CDR3 nucleotides: TGTGCCAGCAGCACAGGGGGCGCGGGCACTGAAGCTTTCTTT. The variable domain in full, with the rest retrieved from reference TRBV2 and TRBJ1-1, is EPEVTQTPSHQVTQMGQEVILRCVPISNHLYFYWYRQILGQKVEFLVSFYNNEISEKSEIFDDQFSVERPDGSNFTLKIRSTKLEDSAMYFCASSTGGAGTEAFFGQGTRLTVV.